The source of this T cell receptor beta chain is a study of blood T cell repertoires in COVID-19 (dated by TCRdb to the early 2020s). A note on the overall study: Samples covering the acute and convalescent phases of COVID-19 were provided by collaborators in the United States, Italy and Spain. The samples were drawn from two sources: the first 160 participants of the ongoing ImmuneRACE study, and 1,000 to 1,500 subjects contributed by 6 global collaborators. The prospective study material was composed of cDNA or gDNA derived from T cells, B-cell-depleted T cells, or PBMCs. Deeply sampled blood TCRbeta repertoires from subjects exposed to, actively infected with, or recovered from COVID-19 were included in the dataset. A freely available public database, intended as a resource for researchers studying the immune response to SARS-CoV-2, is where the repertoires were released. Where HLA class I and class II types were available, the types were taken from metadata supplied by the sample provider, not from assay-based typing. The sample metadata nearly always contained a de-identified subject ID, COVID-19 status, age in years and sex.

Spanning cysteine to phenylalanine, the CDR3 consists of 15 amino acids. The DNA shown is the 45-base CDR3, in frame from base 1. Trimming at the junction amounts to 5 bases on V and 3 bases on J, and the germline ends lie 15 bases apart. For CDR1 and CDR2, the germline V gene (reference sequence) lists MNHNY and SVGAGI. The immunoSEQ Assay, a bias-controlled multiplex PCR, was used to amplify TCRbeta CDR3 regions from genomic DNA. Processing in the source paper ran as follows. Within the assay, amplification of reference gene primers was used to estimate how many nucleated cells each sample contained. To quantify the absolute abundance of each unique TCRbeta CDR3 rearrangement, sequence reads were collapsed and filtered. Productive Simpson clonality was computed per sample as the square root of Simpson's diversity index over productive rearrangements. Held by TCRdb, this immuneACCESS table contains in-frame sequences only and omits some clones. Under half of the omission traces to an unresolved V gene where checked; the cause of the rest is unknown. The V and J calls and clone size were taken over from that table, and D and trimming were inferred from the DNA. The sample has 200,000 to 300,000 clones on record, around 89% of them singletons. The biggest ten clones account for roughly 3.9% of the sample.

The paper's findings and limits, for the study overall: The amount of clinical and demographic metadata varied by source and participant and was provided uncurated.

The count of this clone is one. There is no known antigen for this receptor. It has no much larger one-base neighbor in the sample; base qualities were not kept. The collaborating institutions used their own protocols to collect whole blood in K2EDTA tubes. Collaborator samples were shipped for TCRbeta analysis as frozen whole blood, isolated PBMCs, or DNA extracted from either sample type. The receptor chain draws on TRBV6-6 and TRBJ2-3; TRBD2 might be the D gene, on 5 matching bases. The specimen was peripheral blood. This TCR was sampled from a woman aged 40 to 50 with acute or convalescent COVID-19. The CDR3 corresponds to CASSRGTEGTDTQYF. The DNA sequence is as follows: TGTGCCAGCAGTCGAGGAACAGAGGGAACAGATACGCAGTATTTT.